This T cell receptor (beta chain) came from a study of T-cell reconstitution after alpha-beta-depleted transplantation in children (dated by TCRdb to 2016 to 2017). Turning to the overall study: Using TCR repertoire profiling, the study followed T-cell immune reconstitution in a quantitative way in children after TCRalphabeta/CD19-depleted allogeneic hematopoietic cell transplantation.

This clonotype has ten or more counts. Its antigen remains unidentified. Per-base quality was not reported, and no clone a single base away is much larger than it. Read against the paper, the sample's treatment or condition label means: allogeneic hematopoietic cell transplantation with graft depleted of TCRalphabeta T cells and CD19 B cells. The transplant recipients were children given TCRalphabeta/CD19-depleted allogeneic hematopoietic cell grafts. Results and caveats for the whole study, not just this receptor: The apparently early recovery of alphabetaT-cell counts about two months after transplant reportedly depended on only several hundred rapidly expanded clones that came from non-depleted graft cells. Over subsequent months, a decline in hyperexpanded clone frequencies was noted, and after one year, T-cell counts and TCRbeta diversity were mostly ascribed to newly produced T cells. In some patients, the high TCRbeta diversity seen at day 60 was put down to recipient T cells and intrathymic progenitors that had survived conditioning.

Library prep was done by PCR. Sequencer: Illumina HiSeq 2500. Molecular barcoding was employed in the preparation of TCR libraries, with unique molecular identifiers being used to normalize TCRbeta repertoire quantification. In-frame beta chains were kept once TCRdb had trimmed the public reads at Q25 with fastp and called clones with MiXCR. One record per CDR3 amino acid sequence lists the most common genes and DNA. The sample records hundreds of thousands of distinct CDR3 sequences, about a tenth of which are singletons. The ten biggest clones cover 28% of the sample. Counted from cysteine to phenylalanine, this CDR3 has 15 amino acids. Only CDR3 DNA is held: 45 bases, read in frame from base 1. V was cut back by 3 bases and J by 4 bases, leaving a gap of 18 bases between them. The germline V gene (reference sequence) yields DFQATT for CDR1 and SNEGSKA for CDR2.

The starting material was PBMCs, obtained before TCRalphabeta/CD19-depleted stem cell transplant. This receptor was taken from a child under two years old with acute myeloid leukemia, due to receive a stem cell transplant. The rearrangement joined TRBV20-1 to TRBJ1-2, with the D gene call left open. The CDR3 region reads CSARPQPGFSYGYTF. The DNA sequence follows: TGCAGTGCTAGGCCGCAACCGGGATTTAGCTATGGCTACACCTTC.